These 14 T cell receptor beta chains were sequenced from one sample in a study of T cell repertoires in cytomegalovirus infection. Their specific antigens are unknown. TCRdb reprocessed the reads via MiXCR and lists one record per CDR3 protein. The data show tens of thousands of distinct CDR3 sequences, around 21% seen once. This specimen consisted of CD8+ T cells from cultured PBMCs, obtained from culture after CMV antigen stimulation. These receptors originate from a human donor in good health (CMV status not recorded). Some clones in this sample may be carry-over from other donors' samples.

The chain carries TRBV20-1 and TRBJ1-3; 10 bases are shared with TRBD1. Germline assignment: CDR1 DFQATT and CDR2 SNEGSKA (reference sequence). Trimming at V came to 4 bases and at J to 0 bases, leaving 9 bases not matched to a gene. CDR3 length: 17 residues. CDR3 amino acids: CSAIDRGRMVSGNTIYF. The CDR3 DNA reads TGCAGTGCTATAGACAGGGGGCGAATGGTCTCTGGAAACACCATATATTTT.

The rearrangement uses TRBV28 and TRBJ2-7, with 10 bases identical to TRBD1. In germline, CDR1 is MDHEN, CDR2 SYDVKM. V shed 7 bases and J 0 bases; nucleotides not matched to a gene: 6. The CDR3 totals 15 residues. In DNA, the CDR3 is TGTGCCAGCACCCTTAGGACAGGGGGCTCCTACGAGCAGTACTTC. This codes for CASTLRTGGSYEQYF.

This clonotype was counted many times. V and J are TRBV18 and TRBJ1-1; no clear D gene. V was pared by 6 bases and J by 1 base, with 12 bases between. There are 14 residues in the CDR3. From germline, CDR1 is KGHSH and CDR2 LQKENI. The CDR3 DNA sequence: TGTGCCAGCTCCCCTGCACGAGGGAACACTGAAGCTTTCTTT. Protein: CASSPARGNTEAFF.

This clonotype has just a few counts. The V and J genes are TRBV5-6 and TRBJ1-1, with D perhaps matching TRBD1 (5 bases). Trimming took 4 bases from V and 4 from J, leaving 17 bases between them. Germline CDR1 reads SGHDT; CDR2 reads YYEEEE. The CDR3 loop spans 15 amino acids. CDR3 amino acids: CASSGGGLGGTEAFF. CDR3 sequence (DNA): TGTGCCAGCAGCGGGGGAGGGCTTGGGGGCACTGAAGCTTTCTTT.

The chain joins TRBV9 to TRBJ2-1; D uncertain. This CDR3 comprises 16 residues. Germline CDR1 is SGDLS and CDR2 is YYNGEE. V shed 1 base and J shed 2 bases, with 13 bases lying between them. CDR3 nucleotides: TGTGCCAGCAGCGTATCAGGCGGATTGCCCTACAATGAGCAGTTCTTC. Amino acid sequence: CASSVSGGLPYNEQFF.

This clonotype was found many times. The CDR3 loop is CASSLTGLNGGYNTDTQYF. The CDR3 bases are TGTGCCAGCAGCTTGACTGGTCTAAACGGCGGATATAACACAGATACGCAGTATTTT. The genes are TRBV7-2 and TRBJ2-3; D gene ambiguous. Germline V gives CDR1 SGHTA, CDR2 FQGNSA. The CDR3 has 19 amino acids. V was pared by 3 bases and J by 2 bases, with 24 bases between.

This clonotype was counted many times. The chain couples TRBV29-1 to TRBJ1-2; D is unclear. This CDR3 is built from 16 residues. Germline V gene data show CDR1 as SQVTM and CDR2 as ANQGSEA. V was shortened by 7 bases and J by 0 bases, with 21 bases between the two germline ends. In nucleotides, the CDR3 is TGCAGCGCCTATGGGGTGGCGGACCCTTCTAACTATGGCTACACCTTC. This translates into CSAYGVADPSNYGYTF.

The chain links TRBV7-6 to TRBJ2-1; 14 nucleotides match TRBD2. The CDR3 is 15 residues long. Losses at the gene ends were 4 bases for V and 8 bases for J; bases not matched to a gene: 4. CDR1 and CDR2 (germline): SGHVS, FNYEAQ. CDR3 amino acids: CASSSGLAGGHEQFF. CDR3 sequence (DNA): TGTGCCAGCAGCTCCGGACTAGCGGGAGGTCATGAGCAGTTCTTC. The full variable domain, its missing parts supplied by reference TRBV7-6 and TRBJ2-1, is GAGVSQSPRYKVTKRGQDVALRCDPISGHVSLYWYRQALGQGPEFLTYFNYEAQQDKSGLPNDRFSAERPEGSISTLTIQRTEQRDSAMYRCASSSGLAGGHEQFFGPGTRLTVL.

This clonotype was detected many times. The chain uses TRBV4-3 and TRBJ1-4; weak D call: TRBD1 (5 bases). The V gene lost 0 bases and the J gene lost 8 bases, with 13 bases spanning the gap. The CDR3 runs 15 residues. Germline loops: CDR1 LGHNA, CDR2 YSLEER. The CDR3 DNA reads TGCGCCAGCAGCCAAGATGAAGGGGAGGAAGAAAAACTGTTTTTT. Encoded protein: CASSQDEGEEEKLFF.

CDR3 loop: CASKAALDEQFF. DNA of the CDR3: TGTGCCAGCAAAGCGGCCCTCGATGAGCAGTTCTTC. The chain carries TRBV6-8 and TRBJ2-1; maybe TRBD2 (5 bases). The CDR3 runs to 12 residues. Germline CDR1 is MNHGY and CDR2 is SAAAGT. V shed 7 bases and J shed 8 bases, with 12 bases lying between them.

This clonotype appeared once. The CDR3 bases are TGTGCCAGCAACGGGGGGGGGGCCTACGAGCAGTACTTC. Translated, it gives CASNGGGAYEQYF. The chain couples TRBV7-9 to TRBJ2-7, with 8 nucleotides matching TRBD2. From germline, CDR1 is SEHNR and CDR2 FQNEAQ (reference sequence). This CDR3 contains 13 residues. V shed 7 bases, J shed 2 bases, and the junction held 4 bases outside the gene matches. The variable domain in full, with the rest retrieved from reference TRBV7-9 and TRBJ2-7, is DTGVSQNPRHKITKRGQNVTFRCDPISEHNRLYWYRQTLGQGPEFLTYFQNEAQLEKSRLLSDRFSAERPKGSFSTLEIQRTEQGDSAMYLCASNGGGAYEQYFGPGTRLTVT.

The chain joins TRBV28 to TRBJ1-5, with D maybe TRBD1 (6 bases). Trimming stripped 5 bases from V and 4 bases from J, with 15 bases between. The CDR3 runs 15 residues. Germline V gene sequence: CDR1 MDHEN, CDR2 SYDVKM. The CDR3 loop reads CASSGGAAKNQPQHF. Here the CDR3 DNA reads TGTGCCAGCAGTGGGGGGGCAGCGAAAAATCAGCCCCAGCATTTT.

This clonotype was picked up many times. V gene TRBV6-2 or TRBV6-3 combines with J gene TRBJ1-1, with TRBD1 matching over 7 bases. The germline V gene has CDR1 MNHEY and CDR2 SVGEGT. The V and J ends lost 2 bases and 0 bases, in that order; junction bases with no gene match: 6. The CDR3 is made up of 16 amino acids. The CDR3 bases are TGTGCCAGCAGTTACAAGCCCGGGACAGTGAACACTGAAGCTTTCTTT. Encoded protein: CASSYKPGTVNTEAFF.

There are many counts of this clonotype. The genes are TRBV27 and TRBJ1-1, with D tentatively TRBD1 (5 bases). The germline V gene encodes CDR1 MNHEY and CDR2 SMNVEV (reference sequence). V shed 3 bases and J shed 1 base, with 9 bases lying between them. This CDR3 contains 14 residues. The CDR3 sequence: CASSFLDRNTEAFF. The CDR3 nucleotides are TGTGCCAGCAGTTTCCTTGACAGGAACACTGAAGCTTTCTTT.